The present T cell receptor (beta chain) was sequenced within a study of T cells after yellow fever vaccination. Study in general: Any fraction with a low cell number was prepared using SMART-Seq v4 Ultra Low Input.

The sample holds many counts of this clonotype. Via MiXCR, TCRdb re-called the 5' RACE reads, giving one row per CDR3 protein. The sample consists of 200,000 to 300,000 distinct CDR3 sequences, 6.5% to 7.5% of them appearing once. Trimming removed 8 bases from V and 0 bases from J, with 15 bases in between. This CDR3 contains 14 residues. Per germline, CDR1 DFQATT and CDR2 SNEGSKA (reference sequence). Source: CD4+ T cells sorted from PBMCs, taken on the day of the yellow fever booster vaccination. The sequence came from a man aged 25-40 years who received the YFV17D yellow fever vaccine. The V and J genes are TRBV20-1 and TRBJ2-3, with D perhaps given as TRBD1 or TRBD2 (5 bases each). The CDR3 spells CSLYRDLSTDTQYF. The DNA for the CDR3 is TGCAGTCTGTACCGGGACCTTAGCACAGATACGCAGTATTTT.